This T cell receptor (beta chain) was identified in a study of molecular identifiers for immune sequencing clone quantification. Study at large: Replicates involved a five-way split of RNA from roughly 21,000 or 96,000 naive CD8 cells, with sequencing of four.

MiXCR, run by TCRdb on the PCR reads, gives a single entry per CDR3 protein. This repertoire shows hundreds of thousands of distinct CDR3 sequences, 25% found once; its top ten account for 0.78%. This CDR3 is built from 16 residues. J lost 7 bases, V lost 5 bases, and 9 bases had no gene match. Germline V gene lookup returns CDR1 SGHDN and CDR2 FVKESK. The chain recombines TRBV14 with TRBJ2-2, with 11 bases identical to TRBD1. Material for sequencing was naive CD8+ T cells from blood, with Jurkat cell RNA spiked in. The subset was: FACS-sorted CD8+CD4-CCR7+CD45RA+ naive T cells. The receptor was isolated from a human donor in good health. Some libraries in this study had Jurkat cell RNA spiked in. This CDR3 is CASSDYPGTGGGELFF. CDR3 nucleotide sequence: TGTGCCAGCAGCGACTACCCCGGGACAGGGGGCGGGGAGCTGTTTTTT.